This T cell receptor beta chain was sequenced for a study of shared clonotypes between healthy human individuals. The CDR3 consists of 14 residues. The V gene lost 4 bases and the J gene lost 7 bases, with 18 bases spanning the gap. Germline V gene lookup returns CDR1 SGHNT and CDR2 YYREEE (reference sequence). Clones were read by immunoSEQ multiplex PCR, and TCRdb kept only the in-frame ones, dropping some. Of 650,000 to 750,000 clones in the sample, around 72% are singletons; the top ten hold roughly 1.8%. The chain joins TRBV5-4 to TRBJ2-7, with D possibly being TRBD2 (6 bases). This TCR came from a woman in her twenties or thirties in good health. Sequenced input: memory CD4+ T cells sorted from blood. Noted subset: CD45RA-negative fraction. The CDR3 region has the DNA TGTGCCAGCAGCACGGGGACTGACTTCTTTGAGCAGTACTTC. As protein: CASSTGTDFFEQYF.